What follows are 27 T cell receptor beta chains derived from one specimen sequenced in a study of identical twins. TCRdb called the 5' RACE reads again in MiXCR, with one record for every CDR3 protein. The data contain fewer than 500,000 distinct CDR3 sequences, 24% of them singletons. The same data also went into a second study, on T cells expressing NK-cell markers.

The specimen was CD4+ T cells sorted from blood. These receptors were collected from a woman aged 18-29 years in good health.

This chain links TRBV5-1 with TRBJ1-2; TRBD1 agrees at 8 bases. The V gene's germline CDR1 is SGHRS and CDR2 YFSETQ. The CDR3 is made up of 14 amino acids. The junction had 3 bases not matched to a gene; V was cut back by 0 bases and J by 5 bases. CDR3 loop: CASSLGDRSYGYTF. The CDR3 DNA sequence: TGCGCCAGCAGCTTGGGGGACAGGAGTTATGGCTACACCTTC. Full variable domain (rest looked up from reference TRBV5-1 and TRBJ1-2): KAGVTQTPRYLIKTRGQQVTLSCSPISGHRSVSWYQQTPGQGLQFLFEYFSETQRNKGNFPGRFSGRQFSNSRSEMNVSTLELGDSALYLCASSLGDRSYGYTFGSGTRLTVV.

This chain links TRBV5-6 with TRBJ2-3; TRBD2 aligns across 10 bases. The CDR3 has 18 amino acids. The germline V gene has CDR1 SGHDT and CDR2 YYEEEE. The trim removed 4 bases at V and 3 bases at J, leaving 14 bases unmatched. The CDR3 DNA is TGTGCCAGCAGCAGGAGGGAGAAGCGGGAGGGCCAAACAGATACGCAGTATTTT. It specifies CASSRREKREGQTDTQYF.

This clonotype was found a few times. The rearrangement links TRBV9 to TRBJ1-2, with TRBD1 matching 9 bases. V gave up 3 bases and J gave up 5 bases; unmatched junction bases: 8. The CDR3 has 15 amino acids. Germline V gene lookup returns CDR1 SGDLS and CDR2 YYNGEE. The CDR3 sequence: CASSDTGTGYYGYTF. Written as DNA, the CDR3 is TGTGCCAGCAGCGACACCGGGACAGGGTATTATGGCTACACCTTC.

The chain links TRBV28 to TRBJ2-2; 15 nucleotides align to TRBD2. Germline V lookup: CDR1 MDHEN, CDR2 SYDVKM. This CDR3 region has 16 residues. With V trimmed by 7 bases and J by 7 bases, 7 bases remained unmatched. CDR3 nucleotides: TGTGCCAGCATGGGACTAGCGGGAGGCCAGGGCGGGGAGCTGTTTTTT. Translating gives CASMGLAGGQGGELFF.

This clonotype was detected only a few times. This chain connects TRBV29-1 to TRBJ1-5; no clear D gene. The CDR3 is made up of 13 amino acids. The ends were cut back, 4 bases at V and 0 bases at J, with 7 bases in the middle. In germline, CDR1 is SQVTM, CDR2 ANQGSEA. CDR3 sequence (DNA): TGCAGCGTTGGGGAGTATAGCAATCAGCCCCAGCATTTT. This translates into CSVGEYSNQPQHF.

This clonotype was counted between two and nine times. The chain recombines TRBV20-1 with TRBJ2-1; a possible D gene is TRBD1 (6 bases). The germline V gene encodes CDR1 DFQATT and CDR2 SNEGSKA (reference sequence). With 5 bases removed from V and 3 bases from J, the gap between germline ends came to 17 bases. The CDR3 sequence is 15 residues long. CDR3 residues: CSAELPRGFYNEQFF. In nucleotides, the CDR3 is TGCAGTGCTGAACTACCCAGGGGATTCTACAATGAGCAGTTCTTC.

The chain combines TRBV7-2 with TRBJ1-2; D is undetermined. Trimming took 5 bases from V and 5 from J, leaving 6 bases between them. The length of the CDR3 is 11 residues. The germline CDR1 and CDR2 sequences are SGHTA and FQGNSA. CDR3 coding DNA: TGTGCCAGCAGCCGTATATATGGCTACACCTTC. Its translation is CASSRIYGYTF.

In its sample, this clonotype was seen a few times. The CDR3 DNA is TGTGCCAGCAGTTCCGCAAGAGGGCTTACCCGGGAGCTGTTTTTT. It codes for CASSSARGLTRELFF. The chain couples TRBV6-2 or TRBV6-3 to TRBJ2-2; possibly TRBD2 for D (5 bases). CDR3 length: 15 residues. The V gene lost 4 bases and the J gene lost 9 bases, with 18 bases spanning the gap. Germline V gene sequence: CDR1 MNHEY, CDR2 SVGEGT.

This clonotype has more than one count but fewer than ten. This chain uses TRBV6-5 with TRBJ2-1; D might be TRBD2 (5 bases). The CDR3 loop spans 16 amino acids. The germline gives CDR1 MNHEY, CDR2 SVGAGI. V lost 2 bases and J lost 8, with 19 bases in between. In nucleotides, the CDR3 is TGTGCCAGCAGTTACCGGGCGTACCCCCCGCGGGATGAGCAGTTCTTC. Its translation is CASSYRAYPPRDEQFF.

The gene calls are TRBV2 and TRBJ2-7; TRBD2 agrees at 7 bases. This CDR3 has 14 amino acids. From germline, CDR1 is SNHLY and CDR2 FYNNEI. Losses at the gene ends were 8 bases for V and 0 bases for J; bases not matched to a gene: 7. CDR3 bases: TGTGCCAGCGGGGGGGAGATAAGCTCCTACGAGCAGTACTTC. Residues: CASGGEISSYEQYF.

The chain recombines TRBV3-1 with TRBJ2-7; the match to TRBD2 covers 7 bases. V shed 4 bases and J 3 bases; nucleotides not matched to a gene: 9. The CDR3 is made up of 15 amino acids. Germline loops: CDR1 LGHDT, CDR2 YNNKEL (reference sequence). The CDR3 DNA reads TGTGCCAGCAGCCCTGCGGGAGTGTTAGGCTACGAGCAGTACTTC. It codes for CASSPAGVLGYEQYF.

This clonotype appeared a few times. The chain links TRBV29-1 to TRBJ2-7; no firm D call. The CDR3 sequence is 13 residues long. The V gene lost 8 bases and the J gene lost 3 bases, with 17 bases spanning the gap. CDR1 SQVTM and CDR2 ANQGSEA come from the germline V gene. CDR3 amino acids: CSPLGLTFYEQYF. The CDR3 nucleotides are TGCAGCCCCCTGGGTTTGACATTCTACGAGCAGTACTTC.

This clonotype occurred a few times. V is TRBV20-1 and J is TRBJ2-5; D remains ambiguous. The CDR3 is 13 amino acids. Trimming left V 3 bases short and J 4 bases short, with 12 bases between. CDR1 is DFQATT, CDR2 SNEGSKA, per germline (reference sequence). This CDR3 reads CSARPAPAETQYF. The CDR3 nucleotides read TGCAGTGCTAGGCCAGCTCCCGCAGAGACCCAGTACTTC.

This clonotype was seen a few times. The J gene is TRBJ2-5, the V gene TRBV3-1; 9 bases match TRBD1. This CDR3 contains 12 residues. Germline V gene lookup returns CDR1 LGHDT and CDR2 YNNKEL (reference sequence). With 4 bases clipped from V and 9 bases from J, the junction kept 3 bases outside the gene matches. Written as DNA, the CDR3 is TGTGCCAGCAGCCCCAGACAGGGGGCCCAGTACTTC. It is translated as CASSPRQGAQYF.

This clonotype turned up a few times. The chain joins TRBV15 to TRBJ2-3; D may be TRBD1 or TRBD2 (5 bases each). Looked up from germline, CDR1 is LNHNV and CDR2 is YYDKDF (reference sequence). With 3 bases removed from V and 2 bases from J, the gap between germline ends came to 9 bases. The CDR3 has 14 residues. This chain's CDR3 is CATSRRGDTDTQYF. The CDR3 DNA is TGTGCCACCAGCAGGAGGGGAGACACAGATACGCAGTATTTT.

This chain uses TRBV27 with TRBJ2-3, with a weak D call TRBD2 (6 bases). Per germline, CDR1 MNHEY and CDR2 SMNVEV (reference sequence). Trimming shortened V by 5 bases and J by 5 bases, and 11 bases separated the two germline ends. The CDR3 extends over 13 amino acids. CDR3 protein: CASSGLGGDTQYF. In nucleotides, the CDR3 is TGTGCCAGCAGTGGACTGGGAGGAGATACGCAGTATTTT.

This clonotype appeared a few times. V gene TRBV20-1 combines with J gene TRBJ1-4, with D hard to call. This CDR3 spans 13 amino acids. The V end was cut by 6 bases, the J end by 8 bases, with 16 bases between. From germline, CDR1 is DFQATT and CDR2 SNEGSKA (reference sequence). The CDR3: CSAIGPDGEKLFF. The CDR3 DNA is TGCAGTGCCATAGGACCCGACGGCGAAAAACTGTTTTTT.

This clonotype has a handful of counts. The CDR3 DNA follows: TGTGCCAGCAGCTTATATTCACAGTCCGACACTGAAGCTTTCTTT. Its protein is CASSLYSQSDTEAFF. The chain carries TRBV7-6 and TRBJ1-1; D is undetermined. Germline CDR1 is SGHVS and CDR2 is FNYEAQ. V shed 2 bases and J shed 3 bases, with 13 bases lying between them. The CDR3 is made up of 15 amino acids.

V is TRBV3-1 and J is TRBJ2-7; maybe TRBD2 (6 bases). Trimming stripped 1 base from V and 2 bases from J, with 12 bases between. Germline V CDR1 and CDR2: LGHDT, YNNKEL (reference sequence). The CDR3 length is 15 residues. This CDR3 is CASSQAGDIAYEQYF. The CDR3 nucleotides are TGTGCCAGCAGCCAAGCGGGAGACATAGCCTACGAGCAGTACTTC.

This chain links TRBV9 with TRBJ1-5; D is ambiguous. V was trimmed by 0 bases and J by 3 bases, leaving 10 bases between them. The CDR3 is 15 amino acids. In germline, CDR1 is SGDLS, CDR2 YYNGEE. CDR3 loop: CASSVGGSANQPQHF. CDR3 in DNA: TGTGCCAGCAGCGTAGGAGGGAGCGCCAATCAGCCCCAGCATTTT.

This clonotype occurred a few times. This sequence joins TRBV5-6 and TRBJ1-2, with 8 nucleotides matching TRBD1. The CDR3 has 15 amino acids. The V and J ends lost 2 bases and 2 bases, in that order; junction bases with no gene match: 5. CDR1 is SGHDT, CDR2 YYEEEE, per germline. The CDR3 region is CASSLPRQGNYGYTF. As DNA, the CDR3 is TGTGCCAGCAGCTTACCGAGACAGGGGAACTATGGCTACACCTTC.

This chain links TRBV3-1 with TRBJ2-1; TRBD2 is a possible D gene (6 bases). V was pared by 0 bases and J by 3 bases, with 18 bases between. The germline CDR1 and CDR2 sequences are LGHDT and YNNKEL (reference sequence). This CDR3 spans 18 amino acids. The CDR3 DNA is TGTGCCAGCAGCCAAGATATTGGTTCGGGGGTGCACTACAATGAGCAGTTCTTC. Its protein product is CASSQDIGSGVHYNEQFF.

Written as DNA, the CDR3 is TGCGCCAGCACTCACAGGGGGCAGAACCAGTACTTC. Its protein is CASTHRGQNQYF. The chain has TRBV10-2 and TRBJ2-5; 9 bases agree with TRBD1. There are 12 residues in the CDR3. Germline V lookup: CDR1 WSHSY, CDR2 SAAADI. V was clipped by 7 bases and J by 10 bases; unmatched bases: 7.

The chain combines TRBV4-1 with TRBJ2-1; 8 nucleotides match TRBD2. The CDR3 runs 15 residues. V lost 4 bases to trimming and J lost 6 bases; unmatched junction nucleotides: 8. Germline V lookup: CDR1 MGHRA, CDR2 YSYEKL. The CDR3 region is CASSPPGGLFNEQFF. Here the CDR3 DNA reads TGCGCCAGCAGCCCCCCGGGGGGGCTGTTCAATGAGCAGTTCTTC.

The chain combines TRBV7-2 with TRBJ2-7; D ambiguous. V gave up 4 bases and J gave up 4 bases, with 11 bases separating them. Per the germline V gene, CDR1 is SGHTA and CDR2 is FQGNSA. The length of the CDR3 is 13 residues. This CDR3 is CASSSQTGYEQYF. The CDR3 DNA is TGTGCCAGCAGCTCCCAGACTGGATACGAGCAGTACTTC.

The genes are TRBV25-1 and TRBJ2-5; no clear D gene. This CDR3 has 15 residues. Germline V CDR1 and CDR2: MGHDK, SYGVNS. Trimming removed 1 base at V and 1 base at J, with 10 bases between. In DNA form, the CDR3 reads TGTGCCAGCAGTGAATTTACTACCCTCCAAGAGACCCAGTACTTC. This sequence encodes CASSEFTTLQETQYF.

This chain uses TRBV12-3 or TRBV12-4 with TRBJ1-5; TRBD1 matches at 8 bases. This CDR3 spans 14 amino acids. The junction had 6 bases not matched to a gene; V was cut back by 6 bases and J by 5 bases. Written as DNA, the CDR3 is TGTGCCAGCAGCCCGACAGGGGTCGATCAGCCCCAGCATTTT. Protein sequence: CASSPTGVDQPQHF.